This T cell receptor (beta chain) came from a study of CD8 T cells in Susac syndrome. The CDR3 extends over 12 amino acids. Germline lookup yields CDR1 SGHNT and CDR2 YYREEE (reference sequence). V lost 4 bases and J lost 11; bases outside the gene matches: 8. RNA was extracted with the RNeasy kit, and a quantity of roughly 0.5 to 1 ug was reverse transcribed using random hexamers. Multiplex PCR with immunoSEQ amplified the TCR beta CDR3 across 54 Vbeta and 13 Jbeta. TCRdb re-derived calls from the immunoSEQ multiplex PCR reads in MiXCR, one entry per CDR3 protein. Here the sample spans fewer than 350,000 distinct CDR3 sequences, approximately 90% being singletons. Control patients had untreated stable or active relapsing-remitting multiple sclerosis by revised McDonald criteria. Negative magnetic isolation gave CD8+ and CD4+ cells; FACS enriched CD8+ TEMRA.

The source of this sequence is a human donor with multiple sclerosis. The chain joins TRBV5-4 to TRBJ1-1, with TRBD1 identical over 7 bases. The specimen sequenced was CD8+ T cells from PBMCs. The CDR3, as DNA: TGTGCCAGCAGCCCCGGACAGGACGTGGCTTTCTTT. Amino acid sequence: CASSPGQDVAFF. Complete variable domain (other parts from reference TRBV5-4 and TRBJ1-1): ETGVTQSPTHLIKTRGQQVTLRCSSQSGHNTVSWYQQALGQGPQFIFQYYREEENGRGNFPPRFSGLQFPNYSSELNVNALELDDSALYLCASSPGQDVAFFGQGTRLTVV.